This T cell receptor (beta chain) originates from a study of blood T cell repertoires in COVID-19 (dated by TCRdb to between 2020 and 2021). Regarding the complete study: Collaborator samples came from the United States, Italy and Spain and covered acute and convalescent phases of COVID-19. Nearly every sample came with metadata listing a de-identified subject ID, COVID-19 status, age in years and sex. Samples came from the ongoing ImmuneRACE study (first 160 participants) plus 1,254 subjects from 6 global collaborators. Deeply sampled blood TCRbeta repertoires from subjects exposed to, actively infected with, or recovered from COVID-19 were included in the dataset. Where available, HLA class I and class II types were obtained from metadata supplied by the sample provider rather than from assay-based typing. The material from the prospective study consisted of cDNA or gDNA derived from T cells, B-cell-depleted T cells, or PBMCs. The repertoires were released in a freely available public database intended as a resource for research on the immune response to SARS-CoV-2. Broad study findings and their caveats: How much clinical and demographic metadata was included differed by source and by participant, and the metadata was provided uncurated.

Remarks on this clone: The specificity of this receptor is unknown. It has no much larger one-base neighbor in the sample; base qualities were not kept.

CDR1 and CDR2 (LNHNV, YYDKDF) derive from the germline V gene (reference sequence). From cysteine to phenylalanine, the CDR3 is 16 amino acids long. The retained sequence is limited to the CDR3, 48 bases, with the frame set at the first base. V trim: 0 bases; J trim: 2 bases; unmatched bases: 4. TCRbeta CDR3 regions were amplified from genomic DNA by means of the immunoSEQ Assay, a bias-controlled multiplex PCR. The original pipeline was this. The number of nucleated cells in each sample was estimated by amplification of reference gene primers within the assay. To quantify the absolute abundance of each unique TCRbeta CDR3 rearrangement, sequence reads were collapsed and filtered. For each sample, productive Simpson clonality was calculated by taking the square root of Simpson's diversity index across productive rearrangements. The immuneACCESS repertoire file appears here via TCRdb, limited to in-frame rearrangements. These files lack a portion of the clones; in checked studies, under half of the deficit traces to unresolved V genes, and the cause of the others is not known. The D gene and trimming were derived from the DNA, and the V and J assignments and clone size from that table. This sample comprises some 80,000 clones, 85% to 90% of them detected only once. The ten largest clones capture under 25% of the sample.

The collaborating institutions used their own protocols to collect whole blood in K2EDTA tubes. For TCRbeta analysis, collaborators shipped samples as frozen whole blood, isolated PBMCs, or DNA extracted from either of those sample types. Sequencing was carried out using peripheral blood. The source is a human donor in a cohort sampled during active COVID-19. This receptor chain uses TRBV15 and TRBJ2-7, with 10 bases in between that match TRBD2. Read as DNA, the sequence is TGTGCCACCAGCAGAGATCTCACTAGCGGGGCCTACGAGCAGTACTTC. The translation is CATSRDLTSGAYEQYF.